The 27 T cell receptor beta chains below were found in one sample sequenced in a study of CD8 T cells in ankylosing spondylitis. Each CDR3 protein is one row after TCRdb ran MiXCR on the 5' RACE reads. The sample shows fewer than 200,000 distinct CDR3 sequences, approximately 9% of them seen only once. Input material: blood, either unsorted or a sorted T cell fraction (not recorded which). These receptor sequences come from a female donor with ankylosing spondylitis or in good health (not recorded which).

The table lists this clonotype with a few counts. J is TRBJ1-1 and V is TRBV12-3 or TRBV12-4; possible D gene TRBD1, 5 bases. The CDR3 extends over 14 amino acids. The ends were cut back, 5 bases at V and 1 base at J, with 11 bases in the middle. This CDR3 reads CASSPYRRNTEAFF. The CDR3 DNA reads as TGTGCCAGCAGTCCCTACAGGAGGAACACTGAAGCTTTCTTT.

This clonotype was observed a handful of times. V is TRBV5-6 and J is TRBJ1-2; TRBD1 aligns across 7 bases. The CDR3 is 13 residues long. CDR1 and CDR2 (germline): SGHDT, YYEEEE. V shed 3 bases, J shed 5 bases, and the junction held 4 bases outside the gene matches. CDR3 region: CASSSGTVYGYTF. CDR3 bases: TGTGCCAGCAGCTCCGGGACAGTTTATGGCTACACCTTC. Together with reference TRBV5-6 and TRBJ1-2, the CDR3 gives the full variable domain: DAGVTQSPTHLIKTRGQQVTLRCSPKSGHDTVSWYQQALGQGPQFIFQYYEEEERQRGNFPDRFSGHQFPNYSSELNVNALLLGDSALYLCASSSGTVYGYTFGSGTRLTVV.

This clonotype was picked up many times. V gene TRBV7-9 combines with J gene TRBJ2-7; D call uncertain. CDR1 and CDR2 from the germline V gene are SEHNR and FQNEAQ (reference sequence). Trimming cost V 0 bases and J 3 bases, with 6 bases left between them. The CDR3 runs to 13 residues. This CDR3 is CASSLAANYEQYF. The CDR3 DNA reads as TGTGCCAGCAGCTTAGCCGCCAACTACGAGCAGTACTTC.

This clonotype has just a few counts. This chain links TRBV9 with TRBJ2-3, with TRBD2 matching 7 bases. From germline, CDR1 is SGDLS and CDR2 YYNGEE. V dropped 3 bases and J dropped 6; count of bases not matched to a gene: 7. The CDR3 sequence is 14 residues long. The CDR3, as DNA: TGTGCCAGCAGCGGACCAAGGGAGGGCGATACGCAGTATTTT. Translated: CASSGPREGDTQYF.

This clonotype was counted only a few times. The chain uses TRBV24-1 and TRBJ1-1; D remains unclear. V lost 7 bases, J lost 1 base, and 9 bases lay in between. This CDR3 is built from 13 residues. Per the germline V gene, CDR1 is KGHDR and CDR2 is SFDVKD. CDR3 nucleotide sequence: TGTGCCACCAGGGCGGGAGCGAACACTGAAGCTTTCTTT. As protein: CATRAGANTEAFF.

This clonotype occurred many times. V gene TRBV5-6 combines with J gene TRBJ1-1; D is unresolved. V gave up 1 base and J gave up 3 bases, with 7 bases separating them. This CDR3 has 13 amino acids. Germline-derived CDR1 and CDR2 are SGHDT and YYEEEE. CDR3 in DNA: TGTGCCAGCAGCTTGCAGGAGGACACTGAAGCTTTCTTT. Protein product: CASSLQEDTEAFF.

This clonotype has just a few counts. The chain's CDR3 is CASSPYWGDQPQHF. The CDR3 DNA reads as TGTGCCAGCAGCCCTTATTGGGGGGACCAGCCCCAGCATTTT. V and J are TRBV5-5 and TRBJ1-5; a weak D match, TRBD1 (5 bases). This CDR3 is built from 14 residues. The germline CDR1 and CDR2 sequences are SGHKS and YYEKEE (reference sequence). The V gene lost 4 bases and the J gene lost 7 bases, with 15 bases spanning the gap.

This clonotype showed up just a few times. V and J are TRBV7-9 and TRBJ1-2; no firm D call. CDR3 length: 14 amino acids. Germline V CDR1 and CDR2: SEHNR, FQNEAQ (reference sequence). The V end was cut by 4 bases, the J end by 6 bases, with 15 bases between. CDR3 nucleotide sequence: TGTGCCAGCAGCTCTAGACCTCGGACCGATGGCTACACCTTC. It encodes CASSSRPRTDGYTF.

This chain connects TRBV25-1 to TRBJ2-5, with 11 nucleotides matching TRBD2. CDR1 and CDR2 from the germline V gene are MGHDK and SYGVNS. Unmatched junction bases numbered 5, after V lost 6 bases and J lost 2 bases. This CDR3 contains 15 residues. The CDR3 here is CASSLAGGGQETQYF. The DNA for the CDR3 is TGTGCCAGCAGCCTAGCGGGAGGTGGGCAAGAGACCCAGTACTTC.

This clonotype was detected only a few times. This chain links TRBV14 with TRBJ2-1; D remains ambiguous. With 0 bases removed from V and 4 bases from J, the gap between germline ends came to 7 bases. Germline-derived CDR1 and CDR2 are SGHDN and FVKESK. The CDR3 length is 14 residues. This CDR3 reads CASSQETIYNEQFF. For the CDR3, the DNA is TGTGCCAGCAGCCAAGAAACCATTTACAATGAGCAGTTCTTC.

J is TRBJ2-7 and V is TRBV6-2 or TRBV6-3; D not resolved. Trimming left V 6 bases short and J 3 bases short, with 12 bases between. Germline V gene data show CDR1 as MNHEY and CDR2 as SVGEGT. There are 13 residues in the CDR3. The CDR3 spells CASSPGPFYEQYF. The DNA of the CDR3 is TGTGCCAGCAGCCCCGGGCCTTTCTACGAGCAGTACTTC.

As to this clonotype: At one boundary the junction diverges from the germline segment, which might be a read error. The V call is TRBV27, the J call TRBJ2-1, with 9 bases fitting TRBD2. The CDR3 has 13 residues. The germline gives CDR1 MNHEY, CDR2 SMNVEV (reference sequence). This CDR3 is CASTSGAYNEQFF. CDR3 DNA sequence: TGTGCCAGCACTAGCGGGGCCTATAATGAGCAGTTCTTC.

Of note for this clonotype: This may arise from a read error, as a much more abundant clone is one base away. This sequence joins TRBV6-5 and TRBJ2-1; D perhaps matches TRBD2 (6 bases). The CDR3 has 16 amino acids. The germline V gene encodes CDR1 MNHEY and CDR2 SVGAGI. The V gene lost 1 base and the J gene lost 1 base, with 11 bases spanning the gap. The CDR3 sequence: CASSYLLAGSYNEQFF. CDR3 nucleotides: TGTGCCAGCAGTTACTTACTAGCTGGATCCTACAATGAGCAGTTCTTC.

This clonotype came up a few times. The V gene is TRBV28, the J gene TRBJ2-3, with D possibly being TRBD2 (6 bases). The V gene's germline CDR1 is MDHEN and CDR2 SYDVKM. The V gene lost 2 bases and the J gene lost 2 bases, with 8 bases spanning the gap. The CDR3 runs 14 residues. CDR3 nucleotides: TGTGCCAGCAGTTTAGCGGGATTCACAGATACGCAGTATTTT. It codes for CASSLAGFTDTQYF.

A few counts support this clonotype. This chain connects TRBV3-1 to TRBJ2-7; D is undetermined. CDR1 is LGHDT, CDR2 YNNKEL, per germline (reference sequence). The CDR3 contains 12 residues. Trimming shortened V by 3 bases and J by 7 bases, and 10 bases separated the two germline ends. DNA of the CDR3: TGTGCCAGCAGCCAGGGCACCTTGGAGCAGTACTTC. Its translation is CASSQGTLEQYF.

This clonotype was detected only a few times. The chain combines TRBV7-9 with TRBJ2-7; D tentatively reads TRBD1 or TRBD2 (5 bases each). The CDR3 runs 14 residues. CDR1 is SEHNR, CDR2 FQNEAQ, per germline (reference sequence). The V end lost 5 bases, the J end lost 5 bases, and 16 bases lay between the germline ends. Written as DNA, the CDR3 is TGTGCCAGCAGCCCCCCCGGGACCAACGACGAGCAGTACTTC. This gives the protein CASSPPGTNDEQYF. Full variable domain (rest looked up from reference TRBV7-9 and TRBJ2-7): DTGVSQNPRHKITKRGQNVTFRCDPISEHNRLYWYRQTLGQGPEFLTYFQNEAQLEKSRLLSDRFSAERPKGSFSTLEIQRTEQGDSAMYLCASSPPGTNDEQYFGPGTRLTVT.

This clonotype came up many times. The CDR3 DNA sequence: TGTGCCAGCAGTTTAAACATCGCAGGGTCCTATAATTCACCCCTCCACTTT. It yields the protein CASSLNIAGSYNSPLHF. The chain has TRBV12-3 or TRBV12-4 and TRBJ1-6, with a weak D call TRBD1 (5 bases). V was trimmed by 2 bases and J by 1 base, leaving 12 bases between them. This CDR3 contains 17 residues.

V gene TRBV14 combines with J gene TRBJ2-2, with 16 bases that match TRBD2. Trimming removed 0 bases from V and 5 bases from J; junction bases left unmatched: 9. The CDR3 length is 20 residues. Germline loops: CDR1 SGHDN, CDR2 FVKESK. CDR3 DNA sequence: TGTGCCAGCAGCCAAGAGGCCCCGGGACTAGCGGGAGGGAGGACCGGGGAGCTGTTTTTT. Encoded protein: CASSQEAPGLAGGRTGELFF.

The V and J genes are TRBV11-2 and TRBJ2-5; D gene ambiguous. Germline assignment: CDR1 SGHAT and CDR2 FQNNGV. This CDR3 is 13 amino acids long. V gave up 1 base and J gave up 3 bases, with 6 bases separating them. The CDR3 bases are TGTGCCAGCAGCTTAGGATATAAAGAGACCCAGTACTTC. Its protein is CASSLGYKETQYF.

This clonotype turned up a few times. The CDR3, as DNA: TGTGCCACCAGTGGCGGGAGGGCCGGGAATGAGCAGTTCTTC. It codes for CATSGGRAGNEQFF. The V call is TRBV24-1, the J call TRBJ2-1, with 9 bases aligning to TRBD2. V gave up 5 bases and J gave up 7 bases; unmatched junction bases: 5. The CDR3 is made up of 14 amino acids. The germline V gene has CDR1 KGHDR and CDR2 SFDVKD.

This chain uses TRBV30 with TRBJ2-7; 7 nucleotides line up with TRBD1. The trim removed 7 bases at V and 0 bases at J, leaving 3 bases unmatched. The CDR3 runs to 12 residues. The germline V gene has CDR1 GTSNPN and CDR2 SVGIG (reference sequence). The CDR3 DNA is TGTGCCTTGGGGACAGTCTCCTACGAGCAGTACTTC. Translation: CALGTVSYEQYF.

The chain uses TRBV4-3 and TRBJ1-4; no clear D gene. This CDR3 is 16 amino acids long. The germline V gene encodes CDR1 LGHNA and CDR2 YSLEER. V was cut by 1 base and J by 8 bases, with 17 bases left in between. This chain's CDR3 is CASSQVQARQTEKLFF. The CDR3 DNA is TGCGCCAGCAGCCAAGTTCAGGCTCGTCAAACGGAAAAACTGTTTTTT.

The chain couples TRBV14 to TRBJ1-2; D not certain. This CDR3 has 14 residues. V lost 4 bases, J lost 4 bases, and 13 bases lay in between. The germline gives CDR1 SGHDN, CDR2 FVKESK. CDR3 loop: CASSLRYSPYGYTF. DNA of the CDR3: TGTGCCAGCAGCCTACGTTACAGCCCCTATGGCTACACCTTC.

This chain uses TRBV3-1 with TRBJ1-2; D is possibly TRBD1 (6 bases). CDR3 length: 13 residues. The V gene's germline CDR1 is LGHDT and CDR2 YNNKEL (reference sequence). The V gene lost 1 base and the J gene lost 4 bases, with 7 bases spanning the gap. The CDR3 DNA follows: TGTGCCAGCAGCCAAGGCAGGGGCTATGGCTACACCTTC. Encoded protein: CASSQGRGYGYTF.

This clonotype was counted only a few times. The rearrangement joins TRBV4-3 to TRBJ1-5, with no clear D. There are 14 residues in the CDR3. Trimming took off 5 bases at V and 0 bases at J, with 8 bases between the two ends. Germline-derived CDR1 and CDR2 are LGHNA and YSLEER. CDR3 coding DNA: TGCGCCAGCAGCGTATCTCCTAGCAATCAGCCCCAGCATTTT. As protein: CASSVSPSNQPQHF.

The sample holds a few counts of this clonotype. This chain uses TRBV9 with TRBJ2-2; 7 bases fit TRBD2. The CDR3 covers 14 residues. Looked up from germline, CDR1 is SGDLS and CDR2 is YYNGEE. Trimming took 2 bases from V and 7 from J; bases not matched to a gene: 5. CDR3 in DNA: TGTGCCAGCAGCGTCGGGGGGTCGGACGGGGAGCTGTTTTTT. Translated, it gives CASSVGGSDGELFF.

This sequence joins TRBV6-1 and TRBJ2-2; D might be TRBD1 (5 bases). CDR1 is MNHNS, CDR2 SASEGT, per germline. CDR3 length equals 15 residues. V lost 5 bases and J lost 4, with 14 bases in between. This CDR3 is CASSKGRVATGELFF. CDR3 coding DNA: TGTGCCAGCAGTAAGGGCAGGGTGGCCACCGGGGAGCTGTTTTTT.